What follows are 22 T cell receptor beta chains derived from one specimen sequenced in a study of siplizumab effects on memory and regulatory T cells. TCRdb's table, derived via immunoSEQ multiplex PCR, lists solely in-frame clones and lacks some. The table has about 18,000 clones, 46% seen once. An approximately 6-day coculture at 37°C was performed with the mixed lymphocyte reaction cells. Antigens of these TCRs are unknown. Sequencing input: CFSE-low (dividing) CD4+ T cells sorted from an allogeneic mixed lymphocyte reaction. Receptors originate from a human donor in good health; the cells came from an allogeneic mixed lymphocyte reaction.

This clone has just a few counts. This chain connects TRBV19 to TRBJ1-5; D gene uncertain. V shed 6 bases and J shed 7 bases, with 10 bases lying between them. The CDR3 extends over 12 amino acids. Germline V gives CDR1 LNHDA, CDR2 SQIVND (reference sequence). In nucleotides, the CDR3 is TGTGCCAGTAGCCCTGAGGGACAGCCCCAGCATTTT. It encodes CASSPEGQPQHF.

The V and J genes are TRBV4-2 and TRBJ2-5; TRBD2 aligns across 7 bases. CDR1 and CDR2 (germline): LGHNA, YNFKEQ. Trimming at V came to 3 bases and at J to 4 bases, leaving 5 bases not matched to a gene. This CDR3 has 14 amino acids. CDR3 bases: TGTGCCAGCAGCCAGGGTACTAGCGCAGAGACCCAGTACTTC. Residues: CASSQGTSAETQYF.

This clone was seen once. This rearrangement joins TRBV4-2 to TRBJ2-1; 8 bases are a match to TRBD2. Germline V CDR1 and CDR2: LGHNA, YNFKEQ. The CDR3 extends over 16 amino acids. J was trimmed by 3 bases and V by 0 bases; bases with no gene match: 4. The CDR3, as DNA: TGTGCCAGCAGCCAAGAAGGCAGCGGGGGCTACAATGAGCAGTTCTTC. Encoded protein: CASSQEGSGGYNEQFF.

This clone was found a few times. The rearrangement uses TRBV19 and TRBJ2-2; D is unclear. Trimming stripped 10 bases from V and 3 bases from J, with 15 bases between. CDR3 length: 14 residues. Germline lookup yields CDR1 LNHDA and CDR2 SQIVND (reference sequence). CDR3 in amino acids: CATKTSWDTGELFF. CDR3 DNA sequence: TGTGCCACGAAAACCAGCTGGGACACCGGGGAGCTGTTTTTT.

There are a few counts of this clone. The CDR3 DNA follows: TGTGCCAGCAGTTACCTAGGACAGGGTCAACAGCCCCAGCATTTT. Translating it yields CASSYLGQGQQPQHF. The chain couples TRBV2 to TRBJ1-5, with 8 bases identical to TRBD1. Germline CDR1 reads SNHLY; CDR2 reads FYNNEI. The CDR3 spans 15 residues. The trim removed 5 bases at V and 7 bases at J, leaving 10 bases unmatched.

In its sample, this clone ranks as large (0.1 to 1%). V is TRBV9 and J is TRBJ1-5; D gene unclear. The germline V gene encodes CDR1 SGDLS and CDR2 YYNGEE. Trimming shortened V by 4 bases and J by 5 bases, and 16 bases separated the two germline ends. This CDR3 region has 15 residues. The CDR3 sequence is CASSPMGTVDQPQHF. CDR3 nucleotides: TGTGCCAGCAGCCCGATGGGCACGGTAGATCAGCCCCAGCATTTT.

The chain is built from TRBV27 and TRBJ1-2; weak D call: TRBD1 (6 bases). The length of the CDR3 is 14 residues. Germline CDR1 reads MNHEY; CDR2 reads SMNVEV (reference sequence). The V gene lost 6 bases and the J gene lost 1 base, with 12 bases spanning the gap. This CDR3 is CASSPYRVNYGYTF. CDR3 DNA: TGTGCCAGCAGCCCTTACAGGGTTAACTATGGCTACACCTTC.

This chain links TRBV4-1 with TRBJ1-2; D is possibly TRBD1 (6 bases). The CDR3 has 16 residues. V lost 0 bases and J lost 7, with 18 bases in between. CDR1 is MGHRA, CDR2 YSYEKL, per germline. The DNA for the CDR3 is TGCGCCAGCAGCCAAGAGGAGGCGGGGGCGCGAAGTGGCTACACCTTC. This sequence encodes CASSQEEAGARSGYTF.

CDR3 residues: CARHMSGEQSRANVLTF. The CDR3 DNA is TGTGCCAGACATATGTCTGGTGAACAAAGTCGGGCCAACGTCCTGACTTTC. The gene calls are TRBV5-3 and TRBJ2-6; unclear D gene. TRBV5-3 is annotated as an ORF whose role is uncertain. V shed 7 bases and J shed 5 bases, with 22 bases lying between them. This CDR3 contains 17 residues.

CDR3 DNA: TGTGCCATCAGTGAGTCCGGCCAGAGCTCTGGAAACACCATATATTTT. Its translation is CAISESGQSSGNTIYF. This chain links TRBV10-3 with TRBJ1-3; D unresolved. The CDR3 runs 16 residues. Per the germline V gene, CDR1 is ENHRY and CDR2 is SYGVKD. V lost 0 bases, J lost 0 bases, and 9 bases lay in between.

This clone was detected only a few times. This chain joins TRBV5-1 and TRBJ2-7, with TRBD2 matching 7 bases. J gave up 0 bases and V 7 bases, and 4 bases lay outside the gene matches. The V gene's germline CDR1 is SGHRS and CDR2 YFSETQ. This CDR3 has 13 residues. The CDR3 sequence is CASGGDSSYEQYF. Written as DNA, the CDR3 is TGCGCCAGCGGGGGGGACTCCTCCTACGAGCAGTACTTC.

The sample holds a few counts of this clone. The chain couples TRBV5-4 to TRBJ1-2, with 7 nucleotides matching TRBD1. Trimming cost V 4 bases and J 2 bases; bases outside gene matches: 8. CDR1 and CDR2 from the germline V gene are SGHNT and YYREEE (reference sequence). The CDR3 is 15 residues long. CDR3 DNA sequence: TGTGCCAGCAGCCGCGGACAGGAAACCAACTATGGCTACACCTTC. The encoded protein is CASSRGQETNYGYTF.

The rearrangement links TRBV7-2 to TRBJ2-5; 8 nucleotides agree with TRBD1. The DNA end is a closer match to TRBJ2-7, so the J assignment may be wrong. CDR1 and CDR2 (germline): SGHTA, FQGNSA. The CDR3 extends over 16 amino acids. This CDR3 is CASSLGRTGLVYEQYF. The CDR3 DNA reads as TGTGCCAGCAGCTTGGGGCGGACAGGGCTTGTCTACGAGCAGTACTTC.

The CDR3 DNA is TGTGCCAGCAGTTCGATAAGGTTTACCGGGGAGCTGTTTTTT. Its translation: CASSSIRFTGELFF. The rearrangement joins TRBV6-5 to TRBJ2-2; D is unclear. This CDR3 is built from 14 residues. V was clipped by 4 bases and J by 5 bases, with 11 bases between them. CDR1 and CDR2 from the germline V gene are MNHEY and SVGAGI.

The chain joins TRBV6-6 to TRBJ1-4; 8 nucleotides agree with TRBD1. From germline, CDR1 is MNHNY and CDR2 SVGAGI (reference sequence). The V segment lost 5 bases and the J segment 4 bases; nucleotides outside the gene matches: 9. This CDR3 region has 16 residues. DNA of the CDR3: TGTGCCAGCAGTGGCACAGGGGGAGGAGGTAATGAAAAACTGTTTTTT. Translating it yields CASSGTGGGGNEKLFF.

CDR3 sequence (DNA): TGTGCCAGCAGCGGCGGGGCAGATACGCAGTATTTT. Translated: CASSGGADTQYF. V gene TRBV9 combines with J gene TRBJ2-3; D may be TRBD2 (6 bases). The CDR3 length is 12 residues. V was cut by 3 bases and J by 4 bases, with 6 bases left in between. Germline V gene data show CDR1 as SGDLS and CDR2 as YYNGEE.

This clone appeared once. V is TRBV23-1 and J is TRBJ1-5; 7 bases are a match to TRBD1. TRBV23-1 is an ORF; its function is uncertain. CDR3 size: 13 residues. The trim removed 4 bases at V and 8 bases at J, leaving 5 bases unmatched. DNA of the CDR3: TGCGCCAGCAGTCGGACAGGTCATGAGCCCCAGCATTTT. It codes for CASSRTGHEPQHF.

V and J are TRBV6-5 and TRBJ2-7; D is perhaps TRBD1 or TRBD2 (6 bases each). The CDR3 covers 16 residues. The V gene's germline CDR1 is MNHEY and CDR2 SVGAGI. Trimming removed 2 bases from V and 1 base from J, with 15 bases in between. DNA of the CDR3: TGTGCCAGCAGTTACGTAAGGGCGGGGACATCCTACGAGCAGTACTTC. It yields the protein CASSYVRAGTSYEQYF.

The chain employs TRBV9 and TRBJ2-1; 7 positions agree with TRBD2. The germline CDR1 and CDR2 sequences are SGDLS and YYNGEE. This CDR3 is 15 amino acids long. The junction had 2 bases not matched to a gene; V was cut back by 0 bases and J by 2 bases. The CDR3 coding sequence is TGTGCCAGCAGCGTAGAAGGACTAGCCTACAATGAGCAGTTCTTC. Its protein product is CASSVEGLAYNEQFF.

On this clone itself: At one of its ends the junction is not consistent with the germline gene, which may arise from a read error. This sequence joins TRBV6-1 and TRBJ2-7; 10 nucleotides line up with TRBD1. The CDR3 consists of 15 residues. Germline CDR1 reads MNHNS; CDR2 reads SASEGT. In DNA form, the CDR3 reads TGTGCCAGCAGTAAAGCCGGGACAGGGGCCTACGAGCAGTACTTC. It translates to CASSKAGTGAYEQYF.

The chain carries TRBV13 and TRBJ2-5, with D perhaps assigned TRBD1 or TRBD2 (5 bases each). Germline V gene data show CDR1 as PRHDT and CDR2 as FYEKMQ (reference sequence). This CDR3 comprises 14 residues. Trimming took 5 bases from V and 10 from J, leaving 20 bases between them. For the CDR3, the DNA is TGTGCCAGCAGCCGTAACCGCCGGGACCCACACCAGTACTTC. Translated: CASSRNRRDPHQYF.

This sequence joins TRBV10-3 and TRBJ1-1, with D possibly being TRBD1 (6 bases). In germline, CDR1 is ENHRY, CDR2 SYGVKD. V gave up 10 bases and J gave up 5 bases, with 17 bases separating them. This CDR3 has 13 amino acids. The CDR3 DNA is TGTGCCACCTGGAATCCAGGGGCAACTGAAGCTTTCTTT. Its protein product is CATWNPGATEAFF.